The TCR beta chain under discussion was sequenced for a study of blood T cells in healthy people across ages. The use of a sample-barcoded 5' primer and a J-beta primer mix characterized a second PCR of roughly 7 to 12 cycles. Using its own MiXCR run on the 5' RACE reads, TCRdb lists one record per CDR3 protein. Among about 840,000 distinct CDR3 sequences listed, 25% to 35% were seen once. Germline CDR1 reads SGHVS; CDR2 reads FNYEAQ. The CDR3 extends over 13 amino acids. V lost 2 bases to trimming and J lost 7 bases, with 12 bases between them. Peripheral blood was drawn, approximately 9.4 milliliters per donor. The same specimen was also included in a second study, on T cells of mothers and their children. In that study: The donors comprised about 6 children and their three healthy Caucasian mothers. The cDNA synthesis received all extracted RNA, at about 1.5 ug per 15 ul. Both sample barcodes and 2-4 random nucleotides came from the M1S primer of the second PCR.

Sample: blood. This chain connects TRBV7-6 to TRBJ2-7; perhaps D is TRBD1 or TRBD2 (5 bases each). The clonotype was recovered from a woman aged 40 to 50 in good health. The CDR3 coding sequence is TGTGCCAGCAGCTTACAAGGGACCGCTGAGCAGTACTTC. Residues: CASSLQGTAEQYF. The full variable domain, with the rest looked up from reference TRBV7-6 and TRBJ2-7, is GAGVSQSPRYKVTKRGQDVALRCDPISGHVSLYWYRQALGQGPEFLTYFNYEAQQDKSGLPNDRFSAERPEGSISTLTIQRTEQRDSAMYRCASSLQGTAEQYFGPGTRLTVT.